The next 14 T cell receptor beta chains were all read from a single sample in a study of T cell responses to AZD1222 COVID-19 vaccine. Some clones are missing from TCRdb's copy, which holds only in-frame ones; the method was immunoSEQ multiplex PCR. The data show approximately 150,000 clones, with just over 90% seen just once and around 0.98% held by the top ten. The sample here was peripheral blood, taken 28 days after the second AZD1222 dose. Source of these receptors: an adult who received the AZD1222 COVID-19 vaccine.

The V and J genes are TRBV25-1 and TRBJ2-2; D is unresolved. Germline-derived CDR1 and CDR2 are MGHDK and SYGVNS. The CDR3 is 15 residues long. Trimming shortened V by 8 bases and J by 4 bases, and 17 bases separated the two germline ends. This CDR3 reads CASSPDGKGTGELFF. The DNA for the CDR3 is TGTGCCAGCTCCCCGGATGGAAAGGGCACCGGGGAGCTGTTTTTT. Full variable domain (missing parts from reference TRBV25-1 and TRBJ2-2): EADIYQTPRYLVIGTGKKITLECSQTMGHDKMYWYQQDPGMELHLIHYSYGVNSTEKGDLSSESTVSRIRTEHFPLTLESARPSHTSQYLCASSPDGKGTGELFFGEGSRLTVL.

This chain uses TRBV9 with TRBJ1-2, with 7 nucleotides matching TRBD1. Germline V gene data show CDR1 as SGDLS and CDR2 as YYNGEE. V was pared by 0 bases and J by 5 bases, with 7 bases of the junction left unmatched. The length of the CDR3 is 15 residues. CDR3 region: CASSVDGTDLYGYTF. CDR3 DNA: TGTGCCAGCAGCGTAGATGGGACAGATCTATATGGCTACACCTTC.

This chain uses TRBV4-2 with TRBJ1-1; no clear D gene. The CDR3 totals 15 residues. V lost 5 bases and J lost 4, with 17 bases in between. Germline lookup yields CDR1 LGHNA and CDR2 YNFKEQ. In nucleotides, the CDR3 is TGTGCCAGCAGCAATGGTCCGCTTTGGGGCACTGAAGCTTTCTTT. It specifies CASSNGPLWGTEAFF.

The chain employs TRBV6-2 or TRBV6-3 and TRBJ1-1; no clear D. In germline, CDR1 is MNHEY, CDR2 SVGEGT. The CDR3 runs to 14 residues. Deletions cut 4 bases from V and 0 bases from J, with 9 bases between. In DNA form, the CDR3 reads TGTGCCAGCAGTTTTTTAGGAATGAACACTGAAGCTTTCTTT. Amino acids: CASSFLGMNTEAFF.

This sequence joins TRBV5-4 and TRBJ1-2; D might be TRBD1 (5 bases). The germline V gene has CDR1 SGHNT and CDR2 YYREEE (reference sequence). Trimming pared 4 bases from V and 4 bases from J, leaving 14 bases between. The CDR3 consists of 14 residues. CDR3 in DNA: TGTGCCAGCAGCAGTTACAGGCAACCCTATGGCTACACCTTC. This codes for CASSSYRQPYGYTF.

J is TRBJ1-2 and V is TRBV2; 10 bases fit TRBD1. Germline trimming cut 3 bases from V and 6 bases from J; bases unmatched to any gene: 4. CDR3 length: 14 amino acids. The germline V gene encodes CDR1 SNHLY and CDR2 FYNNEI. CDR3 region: CASSDDRGLDGYTF. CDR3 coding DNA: TGTGCCAGCAGTGACGACAGGGGGCTTGATGGCTACACCTTC.

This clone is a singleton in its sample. This CDR3 reads CASNPSGGLNEQFF. The DNA of the CDR3 is TGTGCCAGCAACCCTAGCGGGGGGCTCAATGAGCAGTTCTTC. This chain links TRBV6-5 with TRBJ2-1, with TRBD2 matching 11 bases. This CDR3 is 14 amino acids long. The germline gives CDR1 MNHEY, CDR2 SVGAGI. Germline trimming cut 7 bases from V and 6 bases from J; bases unmatched to any gene: 5.

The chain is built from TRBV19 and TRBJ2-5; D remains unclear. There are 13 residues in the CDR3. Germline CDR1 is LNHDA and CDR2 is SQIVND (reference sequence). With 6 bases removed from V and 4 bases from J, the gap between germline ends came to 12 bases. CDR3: CASSTSGGETQYF. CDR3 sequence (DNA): TGTGCCAGTAGCACCTCCGGCGGAGAGACCCAGTACTTC.

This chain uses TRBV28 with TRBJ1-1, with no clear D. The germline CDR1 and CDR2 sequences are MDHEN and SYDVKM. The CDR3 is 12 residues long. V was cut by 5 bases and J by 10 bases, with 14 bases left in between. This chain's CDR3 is CASSLLARRAFF. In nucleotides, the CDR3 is TGTGCCAGCAGTCTTCTAGCGCGGAGAGCTTTCTTT.

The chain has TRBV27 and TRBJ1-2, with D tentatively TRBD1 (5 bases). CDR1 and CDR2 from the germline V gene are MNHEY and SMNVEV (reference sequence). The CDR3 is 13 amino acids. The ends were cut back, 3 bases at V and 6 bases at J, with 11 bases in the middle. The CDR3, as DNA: TGTGCCAGCAGTTTGTCGAGACAGAATGGCTACACCTTC. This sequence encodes CASSLSRQNGYTF.

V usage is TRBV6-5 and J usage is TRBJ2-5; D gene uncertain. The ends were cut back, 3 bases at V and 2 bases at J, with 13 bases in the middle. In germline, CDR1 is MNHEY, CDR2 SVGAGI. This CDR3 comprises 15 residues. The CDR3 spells CASSYLGPLQETQYF. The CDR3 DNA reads TGTGCCAGCAGTTATCTCGGCCCCCTGCAAGAGACCCAGTACTTC.

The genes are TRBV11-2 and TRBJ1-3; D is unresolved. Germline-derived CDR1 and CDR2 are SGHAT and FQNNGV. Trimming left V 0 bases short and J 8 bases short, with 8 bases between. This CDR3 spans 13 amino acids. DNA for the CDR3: TGTGCCAGCAGCTTAGACATAGGAGACACCATATATTTT. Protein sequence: CASSLDIGDTIYF.

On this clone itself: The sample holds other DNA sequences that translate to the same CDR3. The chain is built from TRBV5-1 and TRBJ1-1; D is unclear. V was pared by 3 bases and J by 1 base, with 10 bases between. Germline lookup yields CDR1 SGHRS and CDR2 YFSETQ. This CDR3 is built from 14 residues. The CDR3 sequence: CASSSTGPNTEAFF. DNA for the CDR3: TGCGCCAGCAGCTCCACGGGCCCGAACACTGAAGCTTTCTTT.

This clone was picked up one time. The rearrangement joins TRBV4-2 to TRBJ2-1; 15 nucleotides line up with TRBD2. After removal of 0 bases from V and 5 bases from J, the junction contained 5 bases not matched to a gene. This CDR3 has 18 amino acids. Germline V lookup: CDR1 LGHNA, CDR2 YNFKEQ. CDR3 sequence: CASSQEGTSGGKHNEQFF. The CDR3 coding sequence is TGTGCCAGCAGCCAAGAAGGGACTAGCGGGGGGAAACACAATGAGCAGTTCTTC.